The present T cell receptor (beta chain) was sequenced within a study of Tregs in tolerant kidney transplant recipients. Unstimulated Tregs (CD4+CD25+CD127-) and CD4+CD25- non-Tregs were sorted from PBMCs. The germline V gene encodes CDR1 MNHEY and CDR2 SMNVEV (reference sequence). V was shortened by 4 bases and J by 4 bases, with 16 bases between the two germline ends. This CDR3 spans 15 amino acids. Turning to this clone: The target antigen is unknown.

TCRdb's copy holds only in-frame clones and misses some; the assay was immunoSEQ multiplex PCR. Altogether about 240,000 clones are present, about 86% being singletons, with the ten largest covering around 0.6%. Study-wide results and limits: Activated donor B cell expansion appeared to reveal the most relevant donor-specific TCRbeta repertoire. Findings come from small patient numbers and require larger validation. No direct test of biological reproducibility was done here.

The chain recombines TRBV27 with TRBJ1-2; tentative D call: TRBD1 (6 bases). Sequenced sample: CD4+ T cells from blood. The TCR originated in a human donor in good health. The CDR3 DNA reads as TGTGCCAGCAGTTACCGACAGGTGGAGGGCTATGGCTACACCTTC. This sequence encodes CASSYRQVEGYGYTF.